The next 14 T cell receptor beta chains were all read from a single sample in a study of tumor and adjacent non-tumor tissue in lung cancer. Three rounds of nested PCR, following a modified ARM-PCR protocol, produced the TCRbeta library. MiXCR was run by TCRdb on the multiplex PCR reads, yielding one entry per CDR3 protein. The sample yields approximately 75,000 distinct CDR3 sequences, under 85% seen once. The template was RNA from unsorted bulk tissue. Material: lung tumor tissue. These receptors were taken from a woman between 50 and 59 years old with non-small cell lung cancer.

This clonotype came up once. This sequence joins TRBV6-5 and TRBJ1-6; perhaps TRBD1 as D (5 bases). CDR1 and CDR2 from the germline V gene are MNHEY and SVGAGI. The CDR3 spans 17 residues. The CDR3, as DNA: TGTGCTAGCGGTTACTCGAGAAGGGGTTGGGAAAATTCACCCCTCCACTTT. It specifies CASGYSRRGWENSPLHF.

This chain links TRBV19 with TRBJ1-5; 7 bases are a match to TRBD1. The length of the CDR3 is 15 residues. V gave up 7 bases and J gave up 0 bases; unmatched junction bases: 6. The germline CDR1 and CDR2 sequences are LNHDA and SQIVND (reference sequence). CDR3 in DNA: TGTGCCAGTACCTGGGACAGTTATAGCAATCAGCCCCAGCATTTT. Translating gives CASTWDSYSNQPQHF. Full variable domain (outside the CDR3, taken from reference TRBV19 and TRBJ1-5): DGGITQSPKYLFRKEGQNVTLSCEQNLNHDAMYWYRQDPGQGLRLIYYSQIVNDFQKGDIAEGYSVSREKKESFPLTVTSAQKNPTAFYLCASTWDSYSNQPQHFGDGTRLSIL.

Note on this clonotype: Mismatch with germline at one junction end may stem from a read error. The chain combines TRBV11-2 with TRBJ2-7; D is unclear. Germline CDR1 reads SGHAT; CDR2 reads FQNNGV. This CDR3 comprises 12 residues. This CDR3 reads CASTLSSTKHYF. The CDR3 DNA sequence: TGTGCCAGCACCTTAAGCTCAACGAAGCATTACTTC.

This clonotype has only a few counts. The conserved closing phenylalanine or tryptophan is absent in this CDR3, likely reflecting a read error. The rearrangement uses TRBV11-3 and TRBJ2-7; TRBD2 might be the D (6 bases). This CDR3 spans 13 amino acids. V was trimmed by 9 bases and J by 3 bases, leaving 15 bases between them. Per germline, CDR1 SGHNT and CDR2 YENEEA. The CDR3 protein is CASSLRRGYEQYL. In nucleotides, the CDR3 is TGTGCCAGTAGTTTGAGGAGGGGCTACGAGCAGTACTTA.

A remark on this clonotype: A junction boundary mismatches the germline segment, possibly from a read error. The chain has TRBV4-2 and TRBJ2-5, with 8 bases fitting TRBD2. The CDR3 is 18 amino acids. The germline CDR1 and CDR2 sequences are LGHNA and YNFKEQ. CDR3 nucleotides: TGTGTCAGCAGCCAAGAAGGGAAACTAGCGGTGTACAAAGAGACCCAGTACTTC. Translated: CVSSQEGKLAVYKETQYF.

In regard to this clonotype: A read error may explain this, as a much larger clone is one base away. V gene TRBV7-9 combines with J gene TRBJ2-7, with a tentative D call TRBD2 (6 bases). CDR3 size: 16 residues. Trimming shortened V by 4 bases and J by 6 bases, and 22 bases separated the two germline ends. The germline gives CDR1 SEHNR, CDR2 FQNEAQ (reference sequence). This CDR3 reads CASSSADGSLSGEQYF. CDR3 bases: TGTGCCAGCAGCTCGGCCGACGGGAGCCTCAGCGGCGAGCAGTACTTC. Using reference TRBV7-9 and TRBJ2-7 for the parts outside the CDR3, the full variable domain is DTGVSQNPRHKITKRGQNVTFRCDPISEHNRLYWYRQTLGQGPEFLTYFQNEAQLEKSRLLSDRFSAERPKGSFSTLEIQRTEQGDSAMYLCASSSADGSLSGEQYFGPGTRLTVT.

As for this clonotype: No conserved phenylalanine or tryptophan ends this CDR3, so it is likely a read error. The chain uses TRBV6-6 and TRBJ1-5, with a weak D call TRBD1 (5 bases). Trimming left V 2 bases short and J 4 bases short, with 12 bases between. CDR3 length: 15 residues. CDR1 is MNHNY and CDR2 is SVGAGI in the germline V gene (reference sequence). The CDR3 region is CASSYGDSLNQPQHL. The CDR3 DNA reads TGTGCCAGCAGTTACGGTGACAGTCTAAATCAGCCCCAGCATCTT.

A remark on this clonotype: The CDR3 ends on some other residue instead of the conserved phenylalanine or tryptophan, so this is likely a read error. J is TRBJ1-6 and V is TRBV11-2; D gene ambiguous. The CDR3 runs to 14 residues. CDR1 SGHAT and CDR2 FQNNGV come from the germline V gene. The CDR3 region has the DNA TGTGCCAACAGCACCGAGGGTAGGCGTGGCACCCTCCACTAT. Translated, it gives CANSTEGRRGTLHY.

As to this clonotype: At one of its ends the junction is not consistent with the germline gene, which may arise from a read error. The chain couples TRBV11-1 to TRBJ2-1, with D possibly TRBD2 on 7 matching bases. Germline CDR1 reads SGHAT; CDR2 reads FQDESV (reference sequence). This CDR3 region has 14 residues. DNA of the CDR3: TGTGCTAGCAACTCAGGACTAGGGGGAGGGTTGCAGTTCTTC. It encodes CASNSGLGGGLQFF. Full variable domain (remainder filled in from reference TRBV11-1 and TRBJ2-1): EAEVAQSPRYKITEKSQAVAFWCDPISGHATLYWYRQILGQGPELLVQFQDESVVDDSQLPKDRFSAERLKGVDSTLKIQPAELGDSAMYLCASNSGLGGGLQFFGPGTRLTVL.

Of note for this clonotype: The junction departs from germline at one end; a sequencing error may be responsible. The rearrangement uses TRBV11-1 and TRBJ2-2, with unresolved D. Germline-derived CDR1 and CDR2 are SGHAT and FQDESV (reference sequence). The CDR3 spans 18 residues. As DNA, the CDR3 is TGTGCCAGCAGCGTAGCTATCAGCGAGAGTTACTACGCCGGGGAGCTGTTTTTT. This codes for CASSVAISESYYAGELFF.

This clonotype has only one observation. One end of the junction fails to match germline, which may point to a read error. This chain uses TRBV10-1 with TRBJ2-7; TRBD2 is a possible D gene (5 bases). There are 13 residues in the CDR3. The germline V gene encodes CDR1 WNHNN and CDR2 SYGVQD (reference sequence). The CDR3, as DNA: TGCGCCAGTAGTGGAGGCGTTCCGGGGGAGCAGTACTTC. Translating it yields CASSGGVPGEQYF.

Details on this clonotype: The junction and the germline gene differ at one end; a read error may be behind it. This chain connects TRBV6-1 to TRBJ2-5, with 7 positions matching TRBD1. Germline values: CDR1 MNHNS, CDR2 SASEGT. CDR3 length equals 14 residues. The CDR3 region has the DNA TGTGCCAGCAGTTGGGGACAGTTCCAAGAGACCCAGTACTTT. It is translated as CASSWGQFQETQYF.

This clonotype appeared a few times. This chain joins TRBV29-1 and TRBJ1-1; 8 bases are shared with TRBD1. The CDR3 extends over 13 amino acids. CDR1 and CDR2 from the germline V gene are SQVTM and ANQGSEA. The CDR3, as DNA: TGCGGCGGAGCCGGGACAGGTAACACTGAAGCTTTCTTT. Protein sequence: CGGAGTGNTEAFF.

Points on this clonotype: This may come from a read error, since a much larger clone is one base off. The chain employs TRBV24-1 and TRBJ2-5; 9 bases align to TRBD2. Germline V lookup: CDR1 KGHDR, CDR2 SFDVKD. CDR3 length: 15 residues. CDR3 residues: CDTRAGGGDAETQYF. The CDR3 nucleotides read TGTGACACCAGAGCGGGAGGAGGGGATGCGGAGACCCAGTACTTC.